This TCR beta chain was identified during a study of T cell responses to AZD1222 COVID-19 vaccine. Between the trimmed V and J ends, which lost 6 bases and 0 bases, there was a span of 8 bases. The germline V gene encodes CDR1 KGHSH and CDR2 LQKENI. The CDR3 loop spans 13 amino acids. As concerns this clone: Its antigen remains unknown.

Whole-study results and caveats: Close to half of all spike-specific TCRs reportedly target regions of the variants that are unmutated.

Assay used: immunoSEQ multiplex PCR; TCRdb lists only in-frame clones, some missing. The data show 150,000 to 190,000 clones, around 85% seen once. This sample comprised peripheral blood, obtained after recovery from COVID-19. The clonotype comes from an adult who had recovered from COVID-19. This chain links TRBV18 with TRBJ2-5, with D perhaps TRBD1 or TRBD2 (5 bases each). For the CDR3, the DNA is TGTGCCAGCTCTGAGGGGTACCAAGAGACCCAGTACTTC. Protein sequence: CASSEGYQETQYF.